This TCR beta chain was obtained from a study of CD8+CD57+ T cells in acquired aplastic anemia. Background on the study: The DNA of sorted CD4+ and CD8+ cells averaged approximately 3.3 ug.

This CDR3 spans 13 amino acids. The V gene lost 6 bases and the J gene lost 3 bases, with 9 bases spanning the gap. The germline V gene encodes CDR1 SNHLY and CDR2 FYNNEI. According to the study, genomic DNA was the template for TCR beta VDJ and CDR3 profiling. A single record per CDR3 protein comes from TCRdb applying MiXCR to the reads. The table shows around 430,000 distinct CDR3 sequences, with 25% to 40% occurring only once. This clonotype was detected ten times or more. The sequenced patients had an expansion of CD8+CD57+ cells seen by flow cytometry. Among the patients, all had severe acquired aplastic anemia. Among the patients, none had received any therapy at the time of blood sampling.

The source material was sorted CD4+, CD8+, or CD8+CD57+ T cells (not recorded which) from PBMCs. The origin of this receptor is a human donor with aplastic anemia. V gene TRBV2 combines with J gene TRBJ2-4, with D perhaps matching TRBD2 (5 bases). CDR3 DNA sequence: TGTGCCAGCAGCGACCGGGGCAAAAACATTCAGTACTTC. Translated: CASSDRGKNIQYF.